This section outlines one T cell receptor (beta chain) sequence together with its context. This specimen belongs to a study of CD8+ T cells in alopecia areata. Reverse transcription of extracted RNA yielded cDNA, which provided the sequencing template. Libraries were prepared by immunoSEQ multiplex PCR; TCRdb keeps only in-frame clonotypes and omits some of them. The sample lists approximately 300,000 clones; roughly 60% were seen once. Described treatment: oral pan-JAK inhibitor, 5-10 mg twice daily. The CDR3 runs 13 residues. The V and J ends lost 4 bases and 3 bases respectively, with 10 bases between them. Germline assignment: CDR1 SGHNT and CDR2 YYREEE (reference sequence).

The input for sequencing was CD4+ T cells sorted from blood, taken at week 24, from a patient treated with tofacitinib. The clonotype originates from a human donor with alopecia areata. The chain has TRBV5-4 and TRBJ1-1, with D unresolved. The CDR3 loop is CASSRTPDTEAFF. The CDR3 nucleotides are TGTGCCAGCAGCCGGACGCCGGACACTGAAGCTTTCTTT.